Listed below are T cell receptor beta chains from one sample, sequenced in a study of blood T cell repertoires in COVID-19. Assay used: immunoSEQ multiplex PCR; TCRdb lists only in-frame clones, some missing. The data contain about 200,000 clones, about 85% of them singletons. Sample: peripheral blood. All receptors come from an elderly woman with acute or convalescent COVID-19. Both conserved end residues are part of each CDR3. A D gene is named only where the DNA matches it firmly. Clone size, where shown, is once, few, many, or a class for clones that have expanded.

v_call: TRBV6-6; j_call: TRBJ1-6; clone_size: NA; d_call: TRBD1; cdr3_nt: TGTGCCAGCAGCGCCCCCCAGGGACAGCTTACACCCCTCCACTTT; cdr3_aa: CASSAPQGQLTPLHF
v_call: TRBV2; j_call: TRBJ1-2; clone_size: NA; d_call: NA; cdr3_nt: TGTGCCAGCAGATACAGGGAGGGAAGGAACTATGGCTACACCTTC; cdr3_aa: CASRYREGRNYGYTF
v_call: TRBV7-2; j_call: TRBJ1-2; clone_size: NA; d_call: TRBD1; cdr3_nt: TGTGCCAGCAGCTTAAGACAGGGCGGTAGCGGCTACACCTTC; cdr3_aa: CASSLRQGGSGYTF
v_call: TRBV6-6; j_call: TRBJ1-3; clone_size: once; d_call: NA; cdr3_nt: TGTGCCAGCGTCGCCACGAGCTCTGGAAACACCATATATTTT; cdr3_aa: CASVATSSGNTIYF
v_call: TRBV9; j_call: TRBJ2-7; clone_size: NA; d_call: TRBD2; cdr3_nt: TGTGCCAGCAGCGTAGACCGAGAGAGCGGGAGTACCTACGAGCAGTACTTC; cdr3_aa: CASSVDRESGSTYEQYF
v_call: TRBV9; j_call: TRBJ1-1; clone_size: NA; d_call: NA; cdr3_nt: TGTGCCAGCAGCGCCACACAGAACACTGAAGCTTTCTTT; cdr3_aa: CASSATQNTEAFF
v_call: TRBV5-1; j_call: TRBJ1-1; clone_size: NA; d_call: NA; cdr3_nt: TGCGCCAGCAGAGGAGACCATGGCCCAACTGAAGCTTTCTTT; cdr3_aa: CASRGDHGPTEAFF
v_call: TRBV5-1; j_call: TRBJ2-7; clone_size: many; d_call: NA; cdr3_nt: TGCGCCAGCAGCTTGACAGGGACGGCCTACGAGCAGTACTTC; cdr3_aa: CASSLTGTAYEQYF
v_call: TRBV9; j_call: TRBJ2-1; clone_size: NA; d_call: NA; cdr3_nt: TGTGCCAGCAGCGTTTACGGGAACTACAATGAGCAGTTCTTC; cdr3_aa: CASSVYGNYNEQFF
v_call: TRBV5-1; j_call: TRBJ2-7; clone_size: NA; d_call: NA; cdr3_nt: TGCGCCAGCAGCTTGTCCTCAACAGGGACCTCCTACGAGCAGTACTTC; cdr3_aa: CASSLSSTGTSYEQYF
v_call: TRBV3-1/TRBV3-2; j_call: TRBJ2-1; clone_size: NA; d_call: TRBD2; cdr3_nt: TGTGCCAGCAGCCCCGGACTAGCGGGAGTGGGTGAGCAGTTCTTC; cdr3_aa: CASSPGLAGVGEQFF
v_call: TRBV6-5; j_call: TRBJ2-7; clone_size: NA; d_call: TRBD1; cdr3_nt: TGTGCCAGCAGACTAAGGGACAGGGGGCGGGAGGAGCAGTACTTC; cdr3_aa: CASRLRDRGREEQYF
v_call: TRBV5-5; j_call: TRBJ2-5; clone_size: NA; d_call: TRBD1; cdr3_nt: TGTGCCAGCAGCTGGGACAGCGAGACCCAGTACTTC; cdr3_aa: CASSWDSETQYF
v_call: TRBV5-1; j_call: TRBJ1-1; clone_size: NA; d_call: TRBD1; cdr3_nt: TGCGCCAGCAGCCTTACAGGGGGCAAGGTTTCGAACACTGAAGCTTTCTTT; cdr3_aa: CASSLTGGKVSNTEAFF
v_call: TRBV9; j_call: TRBJ1-1; clone_size: NA; d_call: TRBD1; cdr3_nt: TGTGCCAGCAGCGTAGCGGACAGGATTGAAGCTTTCTTT; cdr3_aa: CASSVADRIEAFF
v_call: TRBV11-2; j_call: TRBJ1-6; clone_size: NA; d_call: NA; cdr3_nt: TGTGCCAGCAGCCTTGACAGAAACTCACCCCTCCACTTT; cdr3_aa: CASSLDRNSPLHF
v_call: TRBV7-9; j_call: TRBJ1-3; clone_size: NA; d_call: NA; cdr3_nt: TGTGCCAGCAGCCCTCTTGGGGCCTCCTCTGGAAACACCATATATTTT; cdr3_aa: CASSPLGASSGNTIYF
v_call: TRBV3-1/TRBV3-2; j_call: TRBJ2-2; clone_size: NA; d_call: TRBD2; cdr3_nt: TGTGCCAGCAGCCTCCGGACTAGCGGGGTTCGCACCGGGGAGCTGTTTTTT; cdr3_aa: CASSLRTSGVRTGELFF
v_call: TRBV25-1; j_call: TRBJ1-4; clone_size: NA; d_call: TRBD1; cdr3_nt: TGTGCCAGCAGTACAGGGGGGTATAATGAAAAACTGTTTTTT; cdr3_aa: CASSTGGYNEKLFF
v_call: TRBV19; j_call: TRBJ1-2; clone_size: NA; d_call: NA; cdr3_nt: TGTGCCAGTAGCCCGGACAGCCTCTATGGCTACACCTTC; cdr3_aa: CASSPDSLYGYTF
v_call: TRBV27; j_call: TRBJ2-7; clone_size: once; d_call: TRBD2; cdr3_nt: TGTGCCAGCAGAAGACTAGCGGGGGGTTTTTACGAGCAGTACTTC; cdr3_aa: CASRRLAGGFYEQYF
v_call: TRBV11-2; j_call: TRBJ2-1; clone_size: NA; d_call: TRBD1; cdr3_nt: TGTGCCAGCAGCCAGTCTACAGGGGGGTACAATGAGCAGTTCTTC; cdr3_aa: CASSQSTGGYNEQFF
v_call: TRBV28; j_call: TRBJ2-1; clone_size: NA; d_call: TRBD2; cdr3_nt: TGTGCCAGCGGGACTAGCGGGAGGAGGTTCAATGAGCAGTTCTTC; cdr3_aa: CASGTSGRRFNEQFF
v_call: TRBV5-1; j_call: TRBJ2-7; clone_size: few; d_call: NA; cdr3_nt: TGCGCCAGCAGCTTGGCCCAAAACAGGGTCTCAGGGCAGTACTTC; cdr3_aa: CASSLAQNRVSGQYF
v_call: TRBV5-4; j_call: TRBJ1-2; clone_size: NA; d_call: NA; cdr3_nt: TGTGCCAGCAGCTTGGGGGTAACAGCTAACTATGGCTACACCTTC; cdr3_aa: CASSLGVTANYGYTF
v_call: TRBV5-4; j_call: TRBJ1-2; clone_size: NA; d_call: NA; cdr3_nt: TGTGCCAGCAGCTTGGTCGAGTATGGCTACACCTTC; cdr3_aa: CASSLVEYGYTF
v_call: TRBV2; j_call: TRBJ2-2; clone_size: few; d_call: NA; cdr3_nt: TGTGCCAGCAGTTGGGACTCGGGGCGGAGCGGGGAGCTGTTTTTT; cdr3_aa: CASSWDSGRSGELFF
v_call: TRBV14; j_call: TRBJ2-7; clone_size: few; d_call: NA; cdr3_nt: TGTGCCAGCAGCCAAACGGGGGGCGAGGCCTACGAGCAGTACTTC; cdr3_aa: CASSQTGGEAYEQYF
v_call: TRBV7-2; j_call: TRBJ1-2; clone_size: few; d_call: TRBD1; cdr3_nt: TGTGCCAGCATCTTCGACAGGGGTGGCTACACCTTC; cdr3_aa: CASIFDRGGYTF
v_call: TRBV5-6; j_call: TRBJ2-5; clone_size: NA; d_call: TRBD1; cdr3_nt: TGTGCCAGCAGCTTTAATCTCCAGGGGGCCGGGACCCAGTACTTC; cdr3_aa: CASSFNLQGAGTQYF
v_call: TRBV4-1; j_call: TRBJ1-5; clone_size: NA; d_call: NA; cdr3_nt: TGCGCCAGCGCCCGAATGGAGTTGCCTCCGGGAGGGCTGGTAAGGCAGCCCCAGCATTTT; cdr3_aa: CASARMELPPGGLVRQPQHF
v_call: TRBV18; j_call: TRBJ2-7; clone_size: few; d_call: NA; cdr3_nt: TGTGCCAGCTCATTTAGCTCCTACGAGCAGTACTTC; cdr3_aa: CASSFSSYEQYF
v_call: TRBV27; j_call: TRBJ1-1; clone_size: NA; d_call: TRBD1; cdr3_nt: TGTGCCAGCAGTTTATCAGGACAGGCGATGAACACTGAAGCTTTCTTT; cdr3_aa: CASSLSGQAMNTEAFF
v_call: TRBV2; j_call: TRBJ1-2; clone_size: NA; d_call: TRBD1; cdr3_nt: TGTGCCAGCAGTCCGGACAGGGACTATGGCTACACCTTC; cdr3_aa: CASSPDRDYGYTF
v_call: TRBV9; j_call: TRBJ1-2; clone_size: once; d_call: NA; cdr3_nt: TGTGCCAGCAGCGTAGGGCAGGATAACTATGGCTACACCTTC; cdr3_aa: CASSVGQDNYGYTF
v_call: TRBV18; j_call: TRBJ1-2; clone_size: NA; d_call: NA; cdr3_nt: TGTGCCAGCTCACCCGACGGGGACTATGGCTACACCTTC; cdr3_aa: CASSPDGDYGYTF
v_call: TRBV11-2; j_call: TRBJ1-1; clone_size: few; d_call: NA; cdr3_nt: TGTGCCAGCAGCCCTGGGAGGAGGTCCGCTTTCTTT; cdr3_aa: CASSPGRRSAFF
v_call: TRBV6-5; j_call: TRBJ1-1; clone_size: NA; d_call: NA; cdr3_nt: TGTGCCAGCAAGATGGCGCGGGTCACTGAAGCTTTCTTT; cdr3_aa: CASKMARVTEAFF
v_call: TRBV5-1; j_call: TRBJ2-1; clone_size: NA; d_call: NA; cdr3_nt: TGCGCCAGCAGCTTTAACAGGGCTCGTTCCGTAGGGTACAATGAGCAGTTCTTC; cdr3_aa: CASSFNRARSVGYNEQFF